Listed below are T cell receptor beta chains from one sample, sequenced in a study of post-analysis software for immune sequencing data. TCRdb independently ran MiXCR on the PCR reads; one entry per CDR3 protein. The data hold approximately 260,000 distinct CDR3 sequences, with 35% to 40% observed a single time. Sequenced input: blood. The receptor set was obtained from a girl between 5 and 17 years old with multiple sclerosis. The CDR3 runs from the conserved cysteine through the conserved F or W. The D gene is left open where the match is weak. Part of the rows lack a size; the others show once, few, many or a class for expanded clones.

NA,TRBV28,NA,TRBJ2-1,CASSYMLLSSYNEQFF,TGTGCCAGCAGTTATATGCTCCTGAGCTCCTACAATGAGCAGTTCTTC
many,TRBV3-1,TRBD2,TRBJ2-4,CASSQRTRDTKNIQYF,TGTGCCAGCAGCCAGAGGACTAGAGACACCAAAAACATTCAGTACTTC
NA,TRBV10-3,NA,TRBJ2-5,CAISHPSGEAQYF,TGCGCCATCAGTCATCCAAGTGGAGAGGCCCAGTACTTC
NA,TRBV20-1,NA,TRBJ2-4,CSASGRGGLAKNIQYF,TGCAGTGCTAGCGGGCGGGGTGGGCTAGCCAAAAACATTCAGTACTTC
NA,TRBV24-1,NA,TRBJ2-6,CATSDGGTGANVLTF,TGTGCCACCAGTGATGGGGGGACCGGGGCCAACGTCCTGACTTTC
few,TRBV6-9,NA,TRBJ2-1,CASSYSIGCPYNEQFF,TGTGCCAGCAGTTATTCGATTGGTTGCCCCTACAATGAGCAGTTCTTC
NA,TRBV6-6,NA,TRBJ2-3,CAGRRDGTDTQYF,TGTGCCGGACGCAGGGACGGCACAGATACGCAGTATTTT
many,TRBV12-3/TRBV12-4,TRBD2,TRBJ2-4,CASSLGWGGVNIQYF,TGTGCCAGCAGTCTCGGGTGGGGGGGGGTAAACATTCAGTACTTC
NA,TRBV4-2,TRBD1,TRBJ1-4,CASSQASAGGREKLFF,TGTGCCAGCAGCCAAGCTTCGGCAGGGGGCCGGGAAAAACTGTTTTTT
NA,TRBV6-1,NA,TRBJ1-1,CAGSGFSTEAFF,TGTGCCGGCAGCGGTTTCTCCACTGAAGCTTTCTTT
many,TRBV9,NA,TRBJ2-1,CASSVGRFKNEQFF,TGTGCCAGCAGCGTAGGTCGGTTCAAAAATGAGCAGTTCTTC
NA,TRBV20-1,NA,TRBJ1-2,CSASEAGAHSRGYTF,TGCAGTGCTAGCGAGGCGGGGGCTCACTCCCGAGGCTACACCTTC
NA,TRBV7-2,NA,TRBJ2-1,CASSWQAYNEQFF,TGTGCCAGCAGCTGGCAGGCCTACAATGAGCAGTTCTTC
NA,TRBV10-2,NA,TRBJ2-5,CASSESRRETQYF,TGCGCCAGCAGTGAGTCCAGGCGGGAGACCCAGTACTTC
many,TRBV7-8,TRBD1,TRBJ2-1,CASSLTGPYNEQFF,TGTGCCAGCAGTTTGACAGGGCCCTACAATGAGCAGTTCTTC
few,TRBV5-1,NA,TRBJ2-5,CASSLAGTPKETQDF,TGCGCCAGCAGCTTGGCCGGGACACCGAAAGAGACCCAGGACTTC
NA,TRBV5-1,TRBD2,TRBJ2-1,CVSRGGLAGGPSYNEQFF,TGCGTCAGCAGGGGCGGACTGGCGGGGGGGCCGAGCTACAATGAGCAGTTCTTC
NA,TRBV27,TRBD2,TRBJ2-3,CASTLASGRVTDTQYF,TGTGCCAGCACTTTGGCTAGCGGGAGGGTCACAGATACGCAGTATTTT
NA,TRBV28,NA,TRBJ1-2,CASSLYTRGNGYTF,TGTGCCAGCAGTTTATATACGAGGGGTAATGGCTACACCTTC
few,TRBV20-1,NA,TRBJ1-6,CSARGQGNSPLHF,TGCAGTGCTAGAGGGCAGGGGAATTCACCCCTCCACTTT